The clone carrying this T cell receptor beta chain was recorded at least ten times. No antigen is known for it. To make TCR beta libraries, researchers used iRepertoire HTBI primers and Arm-PCR of CDR3 regions. TCRdb independently ran MiXCR on the multiplex PCR reads; one entry per CDR3 protein. The repertoire holds 400,000 to 450,000 distinct CDR3 sequences, 20% to 30% seen once, with around 24% in the top ten. The sample comes from a study of regulatory T cells in long-lasting Graves disease. Study-level points and caveats: Persistent cases of Graves' showed reduced TCR diversity relative to newly diagnosed patients.

Time point denoted: persistent/refractory GD, antithyroid drugs over 5 years with positive TRAb. PBMCs provided the RNA from which the TCR library was made. The source of this sequence is a female donor with Graves disease. This sample comprised peripheral blood mononuclear cells (PBMCs), obtained when the disease was refractory, from a patient treated with antithyroid drugs.

The CDR3 reads CASSPRTSDQETQYF. The CDR3 coding sequence is TGTGCCAGTAGTCCTCGGACTAGCGATCAAGAGACCCAGTACTTC. The chain links TRBV19 to TRBJ2-5; TRBD2 matches at 9 bases. CDR1 and CDR2 from the germline V gene are LNHDA and SQIVND (reference sequence). The CDR3 totals 15 residues. The trim removed 5 bases at V and 2 bases at J, leaving 6 bases unmatched.